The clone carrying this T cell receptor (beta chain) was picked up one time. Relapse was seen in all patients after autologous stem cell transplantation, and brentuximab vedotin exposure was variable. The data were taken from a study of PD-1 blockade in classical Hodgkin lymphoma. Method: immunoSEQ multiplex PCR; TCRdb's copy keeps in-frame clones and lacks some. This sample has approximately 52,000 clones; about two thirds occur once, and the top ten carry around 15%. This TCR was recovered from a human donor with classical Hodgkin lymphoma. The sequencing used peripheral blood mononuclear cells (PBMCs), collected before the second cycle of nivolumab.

DNA of the CDR3: TGTGCCAGCAGCTTAGTGGTGGGGGCCTCCTACGAGCAGTACTTC. It codes for CASSLVVGASYEQYF. V usage is TRBV7-9 and J usage is TRBJ2-7, with D maybe TRBD1 (6 bases). This CDR3 comprises 15 residues. Germline V gives CDR1 SEHNR, CDR2 FQNEAQ (reference sequence). V lost 1 base, J lost 0 bases, and 10 bases lay in between.